This T cell receptor beta chain emerged from a study of tumor and adjacent non-tumor tissue in lung cancer. In the study overall: Patients were aged about 30 to 76, 9 to 10 men and 5 women, stage I to III.

Per germline, CDR1 SQVTM and CDR2 ANQGSEA. V lost 3 bases, J lost 8 bases, and 8 bases lay in between. CDR3 length equals 11 residues. TCRbeta libraries were built with three rounds of nested PCR, modified from ARM-PCR. TCRdb recomputed calls from the multiplex PCR reads with MiXCR, one row per CDR3 protein. The table lists under 75,000 distinct CDR3 sequences, roughly 75% of them singletons. The template was RNA from unsorted bulk tissue. More than 3 cm separated this lung sample from the edge of the tumor. Overall study findings and caveats: Tumor TCR diversity, when higher, was linked to shorter survival.

In regard to this clonotype: Its specificity is unknown. No conserved phenylalanine or tryptophan ends this CDR3, so it is likely a read error.

The receptor comes from a woman in her forties or fifties with non-small cell lung cancer. This chain connects TRBV29-1 to TRBJ2-1; no definite D call. The sequencing input was distant non-tumor lung tissue. The DNA of the CDR3 is TGCAGCGTTGAGACTCTCCATGAGCAGTTCCAC. It translates to CSVETLHEQFH.